A selection of T cell receptor beta chains follows, all from one sample in a study of PD-L1 blockade in urothelial cancer. Generated by immunoSEQ multiplex PCR, the TCRdb table keeps only in-frame clones and is missing some. The sample has about 51,000 clones; more than 75% are singletons. The source material was PBMCs, sampled around atezolizumab (anti-PD-L1) treatment. These receptors were taken from a man between 60 and 75 years old with urothelial cancer. Both conserved end residues are part of each CDR3. Each record gives: clone size, J gene, D gene, CDR3 length, V gene, CDR3 DNA, CDR3 protein. A D gene is named only where the DNA matches it firmly. Rows may omit the clone size; those that give it use once, few, many or a size class.

abundance: -; j_gene: TRBJ1-6; d_gene: -; len: 15; v_gene: TRBV30; CDR3nt: TGTGCCTGGAATGGAGAGTTATCCTATAATTCACCCCTCCACTTT; CDR3aa: CAWNGELSYNSPLHF
abundance: -; j_gene: TRBJ1-1; d_gene: -; len: 12; v_gene: TRBV6-5; CDR3nt: TGTGCCAGCGGTAGGGGGAACACTGAAGCTTTCTTT; CDR3aa: CASGRGNTEAFF
abundance: -; j_gene: TRBJ1-4; d_gene: -; len: 15; v_gene: TRBV15; CDR3nt: TGTGCCACCAGCAGAGATTGGCAGGGTGGAGAAAAACTGTTTTTT; CDR3aa: CATSRDWQGGEKLFF
abundance: -; j_gene: TRBJ2-7; d_gene: -; len: 12; v_gene: TRBV6-5; CDR3nt: TGTGCCAGCAGTCCCTCCTCCTACGAGCAGTACTTC; CDR3aa: CASSPSSYEQYF
abundance: -; j_gene: TRBJ1-5; d_gene: -; len: 16; v_gene: TRBV4-1; CDR3nt: TGCGCCAGCAGCCAATTCGAACCCGGTCTGAATCAGCCCCAGCATTTT; CDR3aa: CASSQFEPGLNQPQHF
abundance: once; j_gene: TRBJ1-2; d_gene: -; len: 12; v_gene: TRBV28; CDR3nt: TGTGCCAGCAGCCCAGGTATCTATGGCTACACCTTC; CDR3aa: CASSPGIYGYTF
abundance: -; j_gene: TRBJ2-2; d_gene: TRBD2; len: 14; v_gene: TRBV6-5; CDR3nt: TGTGCCATCGCCTGGGCTAGCGGCACCGGGGAGCTGTTTTTT; CDR3aa: CAIAWASGTGELFF
abundance: few; j_gene: TRBJ1-1; d_gene: -; len: 10; v_gene: TRBV11-3; CDR3nt: TGTGCCACTAGCGATAAAAGGGCTTTCTTT; CDR3aa: CATSDKRAFF
abundance: few; j_gene: TRBJ2-3; d_gene: TRBD2; len: 18; v_gene: TRBV12-5; CDR3nt: TGTGCTAGTTTCCCCGGGGCAGTTCCTAGCGGCCGCACAGATACGCAGTATTTT; CDR3aa: CASFPGAVPSGRTDTQYF
abundance: -; j_gene: TRBJ2-3; d_gene: TRBD2; len: 15; v_gene: TRBV28; CDR3nt: TGTGCCAGCAGACGAAGCGGGAGTGGCACAGATACGCAGTATTTT; CDR3aa: CASRRSGSGTDTQYF
abundance: -; j_gene: TRBJ1-1; d_gene: -; len: 17; v_gene: TRBV5-8; CDR3nt: TGTGCCAGCCGTGGGGTGAGGGACACCGCACTGAACACTGAAGCTTTCTTT; CDR3aa: CASRGVRDTALNTEAFF
abundance: -; j_gene: TRBJ2-1; d_gene: -; len: 14; v_gene: TRBV5-1; CDR3nt: TGCGCCAGCAGCTTAGGGCCGTCTAGCGCGAACCAGTTCTTC; CDR3aa: CASSLGPSSANQFF
abundance: -; j_gene: TRBJ2-6; d_gene: -; len: 15; v_gene: TRBV28; CDR3nt: TGTGCCAGCAGTTTATTGGGGAGCGGGGCCAACGTCCTGACTTTC; CDR3aa: CASSLLGSGANVLTF
abundance: -; j_gene: TRBJ1-1; d_gene: -; len: 14; v_gene: TRBV10-1; CDR3nt: TGCGCCAGCAGTGACACAACAGGGTTGGTAGGAGCTTTCTTT; CDR3aa: CASSDTTGLVGAFF
abundance: -; j_gene: TRBJ2-3; d_gene: -; len: 12; v_gene: TRBV7-9; CDR3nt: TGTGCCAGCAGCTTAGAAGACAATACGCAGTATTTT; CDR3aa: CASSLEDNTQYF
abundance: once; j_gene: TRBJ2-6; d_gene: -; len: 17; v_gene: TRBV5-1; CDR3nt: TGCGCCAGCAGCTTGGGGGCAGGCTCCTCTGGGGCCAACGTCCTGACTTTC; CDR3aa: CASSLGAGSSGANVLTF
abundance: once; j_gene: TRBJ2-3; d_gene: -; len: 15; v_gene: TRBV12-1; CDR3nt: TGTGCCAGCAGCTTTGCCCGTCGGTCGACAGATACGCAGTATTTT; CDR3aa: CASSFARRSTDTQYF
abundance: once; j_gene: TRBJ2-7; d_gene: -; len: 11; v_gene: TRBV6-5; CDR3nt: TGTGCCAGCAGGGCGGGGCAGGGGGAATACTTC; CDR3aa: CASRAGQGEYF
abundance: -; j_gene: TRBJ2-6; d_gene: -; len: 15; v_gene: TRBV7-7; CDR3nt: TGTGCCAGCAGCTTAGGGGGCGCTGGGGCCAACGTCCTGACTTTC; CDR3aa: CASSLGGAGANVLTF
abundance: -; j_gene: TRBJ1-2; d_gene: -; len: 12; v_gene: TRBV28; CDR3nt: TGTGCCAGCAGTTTATCTAAATATGGCTACACCTTC; CDR3aa: CASSLSKYGYTF
abundance: -; j_gene: TRBJ2-3; d_gene: -; len: 20; v_gene: TRBV9; CDR3nt: TGTGCCAGCAGCGTATCTCTCGCCCGGCGCATCGGTGAGGACACAGATACGCAGTATTTT; CDR3aa: CASSVSLARRIGEDTDTQYF
abundance: -; j_gene: TRBJ1-2; d_gene: -; len: 17; v_gene: TRBV27; CDR3nt: TGTGCCAGCAGCCCCCGTTCCAAGGAGGGAACTAACTATGGCTACACCTTC; CDR3aa: CASSPRSKEGTNYGYTF
abundance: -; j_gene: TRBJ2-7; d_gene: -; len: 17; v_gene: TRBV11-2; CDR3nt: TGTGCCAGCAGCTTAGTGATCTCTGGGACATCTTTCTACGAGCAGTACTTC; CDR3aa: CASSLVISGTSFYEQYF
abundance: -; j_gene: TRBJ1-1; d_gene: -; len: 15; v_gene: TRBV28; CDR3nt: TGTGCCAGCAGTTTTCACAGAGTAATAAACACTGAAGCTTTCTTT; CDR3aa: CASSFHRVINTEAFF
abundance: -; j_gene: TRBJ2-1; d_gene: TRBD1; len: 17; v_gene: TRBV7-9; CDR3nt: TGTGCCAGCAGCTTACCAGAGACAGGGCCCTCCTACAATGAGCAGTTCTTC; CDR3aa: CASSLPETGPSYNEQFF
abundance: -; j_gene: TRBJ2-1; d_gene: -; len: 15; v_gene: TRBV11-3; CDR3nt: TGTGCCAGCAGCCCGTTACAATCGCCCTACAATGAGCAGTTCTTC; CDR3aa: CASSPLQSPYNEQFF
abundance: -; j_gene: TRBJ1-5; d_gene: TRBD1; len: 17; v_gene: TRBV2; CDR3nt: TGTGCCAGCAGGTCCGAGACAGGGCTGTATAGCAATCAGCCCCAGCATTTT; CDR3aa: CASRSETGLYSNQPQHF
abundance: -; j_gene: TRBJ2-2; d_gene: -; len: 15; v_gene: TRBV7-2; CDR3nt: TGTGCCAGCAGCTTAGACGGCCACCGCGGCGGGGAGCTGTTTTTT; CDR3aa: CASSLDGHRGGELFF
abundance: once; j_gene: TRBJ1-1; d_gene: -; len: 15; v_gene: TRBV7-9; CDR3nt: TGTGCCAGCAGCTTATCTGGGGCCCAGAACACTGAAGCTTTCTTT; CDR3aa: CASSLSGAQNTEAFF
abundance: once; j_gene: TRBJ2-7; d_gene: TRBD2; len: 15; v_gene: TRBV5-4; CDR3nt: TGTGCCAGCAGCTTGCGGGAGGGCCTTTCCTACGAGCAGTACTTC; CDR3aa: CASSLREGLSYEQYF
abundance: -; j_gene: TRBJ2-2; d_gene: TRBD1; len: 15; v_gene: TRBV7-2; CDR3nt: TGTGCCAGCAGTCCAGGGGGTGCGAACACCGGGGAGCTGTTTTTT; CDR3aa: CASSPGGANTGELFF
abundance: -; j_gene: TRBJ2-4; d_gene: TRBD2; len: 17; v_gene: TRBV10-2; CDR3nt: TGCGCCAGCAGTCCAATAGCGGGGGGGGTTTTAAAAAACATTCAGTACTTC; CDR3aa: CASSPIAGGVLKNIQYF
abundance: -; j_gene: TRBJ2-3; d_gene: -; len: 19; v_gene: TRBV2; CDR3nt: TGTGCCAGCAGTGTAAAGTTTCCGGGACTCTCCCCAGCCGGAGATACGCAGTATTTT; CDR3aa: CASSVKFPGLSPAGDTQYF
abundance: -; j_gene: TRBJ1-4; d_gene: -; len: 17; v_gene: TRBV4-3; CDR3nt: TGCGCCAGCAGCCAAGAAGTGGCGGGGAGGGTGAGGGAAAAACTGTTTTTT; CDR3aa: CASSQEVAGRVREKLFF
abundance: -; j_gene: TRBJ2-3; d_gene: -; len: 16; v_gene: TRBV25-1; CDR3nt: TGTGCCAGCAGTGAAAGGCTTCGAGCGGGCACAGATACGCAGTATTTT; CDR3aa: CASSERLRAGTDTQYF
abundance: -; j_gene: TRBJ2-7; d_gene: TRBD2; len: 17; v_gene: TRBV5-1; CDR3nt: TGCGCCAGCAAAGTCGGGGAGGGATCCAGGGCCGTCTACGAGCAGTACTTC; CDR3aa: CASKVGEGSRAVYEQYF
abundance: -; j_gene: TRBJ2-3; d_gene: TRBD2; len: 15; v_gene: TRBV4-3; CDR3nt: TGCGCCAGCAGCCAAAGGACTAGCCGACTAGATACGCAGTATTTT; CDR3aa: CASSQRTSRLDTQYF
abundance: -; j_gene: TRBJ2-7; d_gene: -; len: 14; v_gene: TRBV5-3; CDR3nt: TGTGCCAGAAGCCGCGAGACAGGATCCTACGAGCAGTACTTC; CDR3aa: CARSRETGSYEQYF
abundance: -; j_gene: TRBJ2-7; d_gene: TRBD1; len: 15; v_gene: TRBV6-5; CDR3nt: TGTGCCAGCGGATTACGGGACAGGCTCTCCTACGAGCAGTACTTC; CDR3aa: CASGLRDRLSYEQYF
abundance: -; j_gene: TRBJ1-1; d_gene: TRBD1; len: 15; v_gene: TRBV9; CDR3nt: TGTGCCAGCAGCGTAGGGGGACAGGGCGGCACTGAAGCTTTCTTT; CDR3aa: CASSVGGQGGTEAFF
abundance: -; j_gene: TRBJ2-5; d_gene: TRBD2; len: 15; v_gene: TRBV19; CDR3nt: TGTGCCAGTAGTGGGCTAGCGGGGGGTCAAGAGACCCAGTACTTC; CDR3aa: CASSGLAGGQETQYF
abundance: -; j_gene: TRBJ1-1; d_gene: TRBD1; len: 16; v_gene: TRBV5-1; CDR3nt: TGCGCCAGCAGCCCCCAGACAGGGGGCCTGAACACTGAAGCTTTCTTT; CDR3aa: CASSPQTGGLNTEAFF
abundance: -; j_gene: TRBJ2-7; d_gene: TRBD1; len: 14; v_gene: TRBV13; CDR3nt: TGTGCCAGCAGCCCCCGGGACAGCTCCTACGAGCAGTACTTC; CDR3aa: CASSPRDSSYEQYF
abundance: -; j_gene: TRBJ2-1; d_gene: TRBD2; len: 20; v_gene: TRBV4-3; CDR3nt: TGCGCCAGCAGCCAAGAAGCCGGGCGGGAGGGCCCGACCTCCTACAATGAGCAGTTCTTC; CDR3aa: CASSQEAGREGPTSYNEQFF
abundance: -; j_gene: TRBJ2-1; d_gene: TRBD1; len: 16; v_gene: TRBV7-2; CDR3nt: TGTGCCAGCAGCAAGGACAGGGCAGCTAGTAACAATGAGCAGTTCTTC; CDR3aa: CASSKDRAASNNEQFF
abundance: -; j_gene: TRBJ2-6; d_gene: TRBD2; len: 16; v_gene: TRBV6-5; CDR3nt: TGTGCCAGCAGTTACATTGGGAGGGCAGGGGCCAACGTCCTGACTTTC; CDR3aa: CASSYIGRAGANVLTF
abundance: -; j_gene: TRBJ2-2; d_gene: TRBD2; len: 16; v_gene: TRBV9; CDR3nt: TGTGCCAGCAGCAGGACTAGCGGGAGAGCGACCGGGGAGCTGTTTTTT; CDR3aa: CASSRTSGRATGELFF
abundance: -; j_gene: TRBJ1-1; d_gene: TRBD1; len: 13; v_gene: TRBV27; CDR3nt: TGTGCCAGCAAGGGACAGGGGGTGACCGAAGCTTTCTTT; CDR3aa: CASKGQGVTEAFF
abundance: -; j_gene: TRBJ2-6; d_gene: -; len: 15; v_gene: TRBV7-9; CDR3nt: TGTGCCAGCAGCTTAGTAGTATCTGGGGCCAACGTCCTGACTTTC; CDR3aa: CASSLVVSGANVLTF
abundance: -; j_gene: TRBJ2-7; d_gene: -; len: 15; v_gene: TRBV19; CDR3nt: TGTGCCAGTAGTATAGCCCAGGGGACGACCTACGAGCAGTACTTC; CDR3aa: CASSIAQGTTYEQYF
abundance: -; j_gene: TRBJ2-5; d_gene: TRBD2; len: 17; v_gene: TRBV5-1; CDR3nt: TGCGCCAGCAGTTCGGGGACTAGCGGGAGGATCCAAGAGACCCAGTACTTC; CDR3aa: CASSSGTSGRIQETQYF
abundance: -; j_gene: TRBJ2-3; d_gene: TRBD2; len: 15; v_gene: TRBV7-8; CDR3nt: TGTGCCAGCAGCTTCGGACTAGCGGGAGCAGATACGCAGTATTTT; CDR3aa: CASSFGLAGADTQYF
abundance: -; j_gene: TRBJ1-1; d_gene: -; len: 13; v_gene: TRBV2; CDR3nt: TGTGCCAGCAGGGGGGACTCTTACACTGAAGCTTTCTTT; CDR3aa: CASRGDSYTEAFF